This T cell receptor beta chain was identified in a study of blood T cell repertoires in COVID-19. Turning to the study itself: Acute and convalescent COVID-19 specimens originated in the United States, Italy and Spain. The cDNA or gDNA used as material had been derived from T cells, B-cell-depleted T cells, or PBMCs.

In germline, CDR1 is SEHNR, CDR2 FQNEAQ (reference sequence). V lost 5 bases to trimming and J lost 5 bases, with 15 bases between them. The CDR3 covers 14 residues. Authors' analysis steps: Reference gene primer amplification gave estimated nucleated cell counts. The table came from immunoSEQ multiplex PCR; TCRdb's copy has only in-frame clones and leaves some out. V, J and clone size are taken as reported in that table, and D and trimming were inferred from the DNA itself. The sample lists roughly 150,000 clones, over 80% occurring once. Seattle's enrolled individuals joined amid active infection and were then monitored longitudinally.

The chain employs TRBV7-9 and TRBJ2-5; D is possibly TRBD1 (6 bases). The clonotype was recovered from an elderly woman with COVID-19, enrolled during active disease. Input material: peripheral blood. The CDR3 DNA reads TGTGCCAGCAGCCCGCAGACAGGTGGGGAGACCCAGTACTTC. Amino acids: CASSPQTGGETQYF.